Below, one T cell receptor beta chain is given with its context. Its antigen remains unknown. The time point was: after dendritic cell vaccination, including at tumor progression/relapse. This record comes from a study of glioma-infiltrating T cells after dendritic cell vaccination. Study as a whole: At biweekly intervals, patients got three intradermal dendritic cell vaccine injections.

V gave up 4 bases and J gave up 3 bases; unmatched junction bases: 3. CDR1 and CDR2 (germline): SGHKS, YYEKEE (reference sequence). This CDR3 is 14 amino acids long. The primer mix had 60 V beta and 13 J beta primers. Generated by immunoSEQ multiplex PCR, the TCRdb table keeps only in-frame clones and is missing some. The sample has roughly 87,000 clones, 75% to 90% seen once. General observations from the study: Patients with more pretreatment TILs had longer time to progression and survival. Higher TCR clonality did not directly relate to longer survival.

This receptor was identified in a human donor with glioblastoma. V is TRBV5-5 and J is TRBJ2-7; 11 bases map to TRBD1. The material sequenced was blood, taken after dendritic cell vaccination. In nucleotides, the CDR3 is TGTGCCAGCAGCCCGGGGACAGGGGGCTACGAGCAGTACTTC. Its translation is CASSPGTGGYEQYF.